One T cell receptor (beta chain) is described in this entry. The table lists this clone with a count of one. Its antigen is still unknown. It has no much larger one-base neighbor in the sample; base qualities were not kept. These data originate in a study of T cells in lung cancer brain metastases listed by TCRdb under 2018. Describing the broader study: Of the 20 to 25 patients, about 16 had a history of tobacco use, with a median of approximately 40 pack-years. Of the approximately 20 patients, more than 15 received no interval therapy between resection of the primary and resection of the metastasis. A median interval of about a year was observed between acquisition of the primary and brain metastasis specimens. The study compared TCR beta CDR3 repertoires of fully resected primary non-small cell lung cancers with those of paired brain metastases. The cohort comprised around 20 patients contributing roughly 40 specimens, one primary lung lesion and one brain metastasis each. The median age of the patients at first diagnosis was around 60 years, and the group included roughly 9 males and 11 females. DNA integrity number averaged about 3.5 in both primary and metastatic specimens, with no significant difference between sites.

What the study reported, not specific to this receptor: Most clones were specific to a single lesion, and overlap between paired lesions was limited (mean Morisita index about 0.22). Brain metastases contained significantly fewer unique productive clones than the paired primaries (median approximately 1,500 versus 4,300). Effects of preoperative corticosteroids on T cell infiltration in brain metastases could not be controlled. In brain metastases, the ten most abundant clones accounted for a significantly larger fraction of the repertoire than in primaries, a finding that suggests clonal expansion. Retrieval of the complete infiltrating T cell repertoire may have been prevented by DNA fragmentation in FFPE samples.

Between 2.24 and 4.92 ug genomic DNA was input per sample, and equal DNA input was given to paired samples. TCR beta libraries were constructed with the immunoSEQ hsTCRbeta Kit, with multiplexed V and J gene primers used across two PCR steps. Pooled libraries with positive and negative controls were sequenced on an Illumina MiSeq using a 100-cycle paired-end protocol. Per the authors' processing: Raw data were processed by the immunoSEQ vendor into normalized, annotated TCR beta repertoire reports. Richness was counted as unique clones by nucleotide sequence, and total richness was extrapolated with the iChao1 and Efron-Thisted estimators. Pielou's evenness, Simpson's index, top-ten clone proportional abundance, and Morisita overlap index were used to characterize and compare paired lesions. In its TCRdb copy, this immuneACCESS table keeps in-frame sequences only and misses some clones. Where compared with another copy, unresolved V genes explain less than half of these, and the others have no known cause. V and J calls and clone size follow that table, whereas D and trimming were derived from the DNA. The sample table records about 4,200 clones; 70% to 90% of these occur just once. Roughly 7.3% of the sample lies in the top ten.

Resection was performed in the patients for synchronous oligometastatic disease or for delayed recurrence of a solitary brain metastasis. To avoid including cancers other than NSCLC, any patient with a history of multiple malignancies was excluded. Using marked H&E slides as a guide, tumor areas were macrodissected from a few unstained 9 to 10 um sections that had been deparaffinized. Every specimen was formalin-fixed and paraffin-embedded (FFPE). The AllPrep DNA/RNA FFPE Kit was used for extraction of genomic DNA. Sequencing was performed on tumor tissue from the primary lung tumor. The cell subset or site label, read with the paper, signifies: primary lung cancer lesion. The receptor's source is a man aged 60-69 years with non-small cell lung cancer.

CDR3 region: CAWSVETASAYGYTF. The DNA reads TGTGCCTGGAGTGTAGAGACGGCGTCCGCCTATGGCTACACCTTC. The rearrangement combines TRBV30 with TRBJ1-2; the D segment cannot be called with confidence. V is cut by 0 bases and J by 4 bases, and the space between the germline ends is 15 bases. The CDR3 goes from the cysteine to the phenylalanine over 15 residues. Here the CDR3 DNA is all that survives: 45 bases in frame from base 1. In the germline V gene (reference sequence), CDR1 corresponds to GTSNPN and CDR2 to SVGIG.